These 25 T cell receptor beta chains share one sample of origin, sequenced in a study of response to subunit inactivated influenza vaccine. TCRdb re-analysed the RT-PCR reads in MiXCR, keeping a single row per CDR3 protein. The sample has 550,000 to 800,000 distinct CDR3 sequences; 14% are singletons. The sample was PBMCs from blood, taken 14 to 15 days before vaccination. The receptors were gathered from a man between 45 and 60 years old who received an inactivated influenza vaccine.

The chain employs TRBV11-3 and TRBJ2-3; either TRBD1 or TRBD2 may fit D (7 bases each). From germline, CDR1 is SGHNT and CDR2 YENEEA. The V end lost 4 bases, the J end lost 5 bases, and 13 bases lay between the germline ends. The CDR3 runs to 14 residues. For the CDR3, the DNA is TGTGCCAGCAGCTCGACAGGGAGGGGAGATACGCAGTATTTT. Protein sequence: CASSSTGRGDTQYF. The full variable domain, with the rest looked up from reference TRBV11-3 and TRBJ2-3, is EAGVVQSPRYKIIEKKQPVAFWCNPISGHNTLYWYLQNLGQGPELLIRYENEEAVDDSQLPKDRFSAERLKGVDSTLKIQPAELGDSAVYLCASSSTGRGDTQYFGPGTRLTVL.

This chain connects TRBV4-3 to TRBJ2-5; 8 bases are a match to TRBD1. Germline V lookup: CDR1 LGHNA, CDR2 YSLEER. CDR3 length equals 15 residues. Trimming at V came to 2 bases and at J to 5 bases, leaving 7 bases not matched to a gene. Written as DNA, the CDR3 is TGCGCCAGCAGCCAATCCCCAGGGGGCTGGGAGACCCAGTACTTC. Translating gives CASSQSPGGWETQYF.

This clonotype was seen a few times. The chain links TRBV6-1 to TRBJ1-1; D remains ambiguous. V was clipped by 6 bases and J by 3 bases, with 11 bases between them. This CDR3 region has 13 residues. The V gene's germline CDR1 is MNHNS and CDR2 SASEGT. The CDR3 bases are TGTGCCAGCAGGGCGGAGGTGGACACTGAAGCTTTCTTT. This gives the protein CASRAEVDTEAFF.

The V call is TRBV28, the J call TRBJ2-7; 10 nucleotides match TRBD1. Germline V gene data show CDR1 as MDHEN and CDR2 as SYDVKM. The length of the CDR3 is 14 residues. V was clipped by 6 bases and J by 7 bases; unmatched bases: 9. In DNA, the CDR3 is TGTGCCAGCAGCCCTGGGGACAGGGGTTTAGAGCAGTACTTC. It codes for CASSPGDRGLEQYF. Drawing the rest from reference TRBV28 and TRBJ2-7, the complete variable domain is DVKVTQSSRYLVKRTGEKVFLECVQDMDHENMFWYRQDPGLGLRLIYFSYDVKMKEKGDIPEGYSVSREKKERFSLILESASTNQTSMYLCASSPGDRGLEQYFGPGTRLTVT.

The CDR3 loop reads CATSRQGPGLRETQYF. In nucleotides, the CDR3 is TGTGCCACCAGCAGACAGGGGCCGGGACTCCGGGAGACCCAGTACTTC. The chain couples TRBV15 to TRBJ2-5; D could derive from TRBD1 or TRBD2 (6 bases each). V was cut by 2 bases and J by 5 bases, with 18 bases left in between. This CDR3 region has 16 residues. Per germline, CDR1 LNHNV and CDR2 YYDKDF (reference sequence).

In its sample, this clonotype was seen a few times. Mismatch with germline at one junction end may stem from a read error. The V and J genes are TRBV3-1 and TRBJ2-6; the D gene is possibly TRBD1 (5 bases). The germline gives CDR1 LGHDT, CDR2 YNNKEL (reference sequence). This CDR3 is 19 amino acids long. The CDR3 spells CAISQSRSSQGSGANVLTF. The CDR3, as DNA: TGTGCCATCAGCCAATCCCGGTCGAGCCAGGGCTCTGGGGCCAACGTCCTGACTTTC.

The chain recombines TRBV29-1 with TRBJ1-3; D is unclear. The V gene's germline CDR1 is SQVTM and CDR2 ANQGSEA. The V end lost 5 bases, the J end lost 1 base, and 12 bases lay between the germline ends. The CDR3 spans 14 residues. CDR3 region: CSVNLGGSGNTIYF. CDR3 bases: TGCAGCGTTAACTTAGGAGGTTCTGGAAACACCATATATTTT.

With regard to this clonotype: One junction end disagrees with the germline gene, perhaps due to a read error. The chain recombines TRBV28 with TRBJ2-3; 11 nucleotides align to TRBD2. Germline V gene lookup returns CDR1 MDHEN and CDR2 SYDVKM. The CDR3 loop spans 17 amino acids. The CDR3 loop reads CASTTSGIIASTDTQSF. The CDR3 coding sequence is TGTGCCAGCACGACTAGCGGGATTATTGCTAGCACAGATACGCAGTCTTTT.

This clonotype was counted between two and nine times. J is TRBJ2-7 and V is TRBV4-2; the match to TRBD2 covers 10 bases. Per the germline V gene, CDR1 is LGHNA and CDR2 is YNFKEQ. The CDR3 is 16 amino acids. The junction had 6 bases not matched to a gene; V was cut back by 0 bases and J by 4 bases. The CDR3 reads CASSQDRPAGGYEQYF. As DNA, the CDR3 is TGTGCCAGCAGCCAAGATAGGCCAGCGGGGGGGTACGAGCAGTACTTC.

In this sample, this clonotype turned up a few times. The V call is TRBV28, the J call TRBJ1-1; TRBD1 is a possible D gene (5 bases). The CDR3 has 17 amino acids. Germline V gives CDR1 MDHEN, CDR2 SYDVKM. V lost 2 bases, J lost 0 bases, and 16 bases lay in between. Here the CDR3 DNA reads TGTGCCAGCAGTTTAGCGGGAAGGGGACCCCTGAACACTGAAGCTTTCTTT. Protein: CASSLAGRGPLNTEAFF.

There are a few counts of this clonotype. V is TRBV7-2 and J is TRBJ2-2; 8 bases match TRBD2. The CDR3 loop spans 15 amino acids. V dropped 7 bases and J dropped 0; count of bases not matched to a gene: 4. Germline values: CDR1 SGHTA, CDR2 FQGNSA. DNA for the CDR3: TGTGCCAGCACCTTTAGCGGGACGAACACCGGGGAGCTGTTTTTT. Its translation: CASTFSGTNTGELFF.

This clonotype showed up many times. The V and J genes are TRBV5-1 and TRBJ2-3, with D perhaps TRBD2 (6 bases). CDR3 length: 14 amino acids. Germline CDR1 is SGHRS and CDR2 is YFSETQ. V dropped 1 base and J dropped 5 bases, with 11 bases sitting between them. CDR3 coding DNA: TGCGCCAGCAGCTTGTCGGGGGTTGTAGATACGCAGTATTTT. Amino acid sequence: CASSLSGVVDTQYF.

The sample holds a few counts of this clonotype. V is TRBV28 and J is TRBJ2-1; 14 positions match TRBD2. The V gene's germline CDR1 is MDHEN and CDR2 SYDVKM. The CDR3 consists of 15 residues. J lost 8 bases, V lost 6 bases, and 6 bases had no gene match. The CDR3 coding sequence is TGTGCCAGCAGATACGGGACTAGCGGGAGCGATGAGCAGTTCTTC. As protein: CASRYGTSGSDEQFF.

V and J are TRBV12-3 or TRBV12-4 and TRBJ2-5; D may be TRBD2 (7 bases). CDR3 length equals 14 residues. The V and J ends lost 5 bases and 5 bases respectively, with 15 bases between them. CDR3 DNA: TGTGCCAGCAGTAGGGCGGGGGCTATGGAGACCCAGTACTTC. This sequence encodes CASSRAGAMETQYF.

This clonotype occurred a few times. The J gene is TRBJ2-3, the V gene TRBV5-6; D remains ambiguous. Germline V gives CDR1 SGHDT, CDR2 YYEEEE. CDR3 length: 14 residues. V dropped 3 bases and J dropped 2 bases, with 10 bases sitting between them. The DNA for the CDR3 is TGTGCCAGCAGCTGGGTCTCGATCACAGATACGCAGTATTTT. Its protein product is CASSWVSITDTQYF. The full variable domain, in which reference TRBV5-6 and TRBJ2-3 provide the parts outside the CDR3, is DAGVTQSPTHLIKTRGQQVTLRCSPKSGHDTVSWYQQALGQGPQFIFQYYEEEERQRGNFPDRFSGHQFPNYSSELNVNALLLGDSALYLCASSWVSITDTQYFGPGTRLTVL.

This clonotype was recorded a few times. The J gene is TRBJ2-7, the V gene TRBV6-5, with a tentative D call TRBD2 (6 bases). Germline CDR1 is MNHEY and CDR2 is SVGAGI. The CDR3 is made up of 14 amino acids. The germline V and J ends were trimmed by 5 bases and 1 base, with 12 bases remaining between them. CDR3 loop: CASSHRDSSYEQYF. The CDR3 region has the DNA TGTGCCAGCAGTCACCGGGACTCATCCTACGAGCAGTACTTC.

The V call is TRBV29-1, the J call TRBJ2-2, with TRBD1 matching 7 bases. The length of the CDR3 is 15 residues. V lost 8 bases and J lost 2; bases outside the gene matches: 11. Germline V gene lookup returns CDR1 SQVTM and CDR2 ANQGSEA. The CDR3 DNA reads TGCAGCATCGCGACCGGGACAGTTAACACCGGGGAGCTGTTTTTT. The encoded protein is CSIATGTVNTGELFF.

The chain combines TRBV7-9 with TRBJ2-1; perhaps TRBD1 as D (6 bases). In germline, CDR1 is SEHNR, CDR2 FQNEAQ (reference sequence). V lost 4 bases to trimming and J lost 6 bases, with 16 bases between them. There are 15 residues in the CDR3. The chain's CDR3 is CASSSLLGQINEQFF. CDR3 DNA sequence: TGTGCCAGCAGCTCCCTACTCGGACAGATCAATGAGCAGTTCTTC.

The V and J genes are TRBV10-3 and TRBJ2-7, with 7 bases that match TRBD1. V was pared by 2 bases and J by 3 bases, with 7 bases of the junction left unmatched. This CDR3 region has 15 residues. The germline gives CDR1 ENHRY, CDR2 SYGVKD. The CDR3 protein is CAISEVGQNFYEQYF. The DNA for the CDR3 is TGTGCCATCAGTGAGGTGGGACAGAACTTCTACGAGCAGTACTTC.

V gene TRBV5-1 combines with J gene TRBJ2-1; no clear D. From germline, CDR1 is SGHRS and CDR2 YFSETQ. The V end lost 5 bases, the J end lost 5 bases, and 8 bases lay between the germline ends. The CDR3 is 12 residues long. The CDR3 nucleotides are TGCGCCAGCAGGTCGCGAGACAATGAGCAGTTCTTC. This sequence encodes CASRSRDNEQFF.

This sequence joins TRBV23-1 and TRBJ2-1, with D perhaps TRBD1 (5 bases). TRBV23-1 is marked as an open reading frame, function uncertain. V lost 0 bases, J lost 0 bases, and 9 bases lay in between. This CDR3 has 16 residues. The CDR3 DNA reads as TGCGCCAGCAGTCAATCGAACAGGCCCTCCTACAATGAGCAGTTCTTC. Encoded protein: CASSQSNRPSYNEQFF.

This clonotype showed up just a few times. Relative to the germline gene, one junction end is altered; a read error may explain this. V usage is TRBV7-2 and J usage is TRBJ2-3, with D possibly matching TRBD1 (5 bases). From germline, CDR1 is SGHTA and CDR2 FQGNSA. CDR3 length: 16 residues. The CDR3 coding sequence is TGTACCAGCAGCTTAAATTTCCTTAGATTGACAGATATGCAGTATTTT. Its protein is CTSSLNFLRLTDMQYF.

The table lists this clonotype with a few counts. CDR3 bases: TGCGCCAGCAGCCACTTCCTCGCGGACGGCCAAGAGACCCAGTACTTC. Translating it yields CASSHFLADGQETQYF. The chain has TRBV4-3 and TRBJ2-5, with D uncertain. V lost 3 bases and J 1 base, leaving 15 bases between the germline ends. The CDR3 is made up of 16 amino acids. Germline assignment: CDR1 LGHNA and CDR2 YSLEER.

V and J are TRBV11-2 and TRBJ2-7; no firm D call. Germline lookup yields CDR1 SGHAT and CDR2 FQNNGV. The CDR3 spans 15 residues. The V end was cut by 1 base, the J end by 1 base, with 11 bases between. The CDR3 DNA reads as TGTGCCAGCAGCTTAGTTGGCAGTATATCCTACGAGCAGTACTTC. Protein: CASSLVGSISYEQYF.

The chain uses TRBV9 and TRBJ1-6; 7 bases line up with TRBD1. Germline CDR1 is SGDLS and CDR2 is YYNGEE. V lost 3 bases to trimming and J lost 6 bases; unmatched junction nucleotides: 6. CDR3 size: 15 residues. The DNA for the CDR3 is TGTGCCAGCAGCGCCGAGACAGGGTTTAATTCACCCCTCCACTTT. Protein: CASSAETGFNSPLHF. The variable domain in full, completed from reference TRBV9 and TRBJ1-6, reads DSGVTQTPKHLITATGQRVTLRCSPRSGDLSVYWYQQSLDQGLQFLIQYYNGEERAKGNILERFSAQQFPDLHSELNLSSLELGDSALYFCASSAETGFNSPLHFGNGTRLTVT.